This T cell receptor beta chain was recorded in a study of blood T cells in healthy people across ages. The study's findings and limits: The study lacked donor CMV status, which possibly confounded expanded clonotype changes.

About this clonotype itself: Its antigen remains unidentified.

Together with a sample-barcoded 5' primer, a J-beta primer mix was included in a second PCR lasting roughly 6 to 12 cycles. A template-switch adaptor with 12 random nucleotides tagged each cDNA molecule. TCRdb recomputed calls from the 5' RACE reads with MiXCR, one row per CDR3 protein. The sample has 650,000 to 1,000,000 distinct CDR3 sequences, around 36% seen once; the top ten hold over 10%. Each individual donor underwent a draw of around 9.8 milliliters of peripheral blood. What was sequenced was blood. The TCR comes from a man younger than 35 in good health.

In DNA, the CDR3 is TGTGCCAGCAGCCAAGGTAGTAGCGGGGAGAATACGCAGTATTTT. Translation: CASSQGSSGENTQYF. V and J are TRBV3-1 and TRBJ2-3, with TRBD2 identical over 8 bases. The CDR3 spans 15 residues. The ends lost 1 base at V and 7 bases at J; junction bases unmatched: 7. Germline CDR1 is LGHDT and CDR2 is YNNKEL (reference sequence).